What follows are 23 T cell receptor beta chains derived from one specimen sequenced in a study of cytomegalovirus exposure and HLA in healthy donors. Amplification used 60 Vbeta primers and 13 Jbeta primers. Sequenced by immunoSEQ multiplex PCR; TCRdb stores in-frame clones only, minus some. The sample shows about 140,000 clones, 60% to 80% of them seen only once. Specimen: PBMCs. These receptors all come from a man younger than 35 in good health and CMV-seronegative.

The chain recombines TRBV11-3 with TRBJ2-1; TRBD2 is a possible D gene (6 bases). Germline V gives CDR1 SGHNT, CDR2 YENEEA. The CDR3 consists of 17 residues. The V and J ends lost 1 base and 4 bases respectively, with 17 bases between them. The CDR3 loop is CASSLGWEAGPYNEQFF. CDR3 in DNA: TGTGCCAGCAGCTTAGGATGGGAGGCAGGGCCTTACAATGAGCAGTTCTTC.

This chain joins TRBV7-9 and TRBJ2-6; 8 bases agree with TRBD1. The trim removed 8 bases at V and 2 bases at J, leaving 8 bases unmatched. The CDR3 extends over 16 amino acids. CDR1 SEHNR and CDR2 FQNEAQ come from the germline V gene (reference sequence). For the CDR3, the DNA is TGTGCCAGCGTCCCATCAGGGGGCGCTGGGGCCAACGTCCTGACTTTC. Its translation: CASVPSGGAGANVLTF.

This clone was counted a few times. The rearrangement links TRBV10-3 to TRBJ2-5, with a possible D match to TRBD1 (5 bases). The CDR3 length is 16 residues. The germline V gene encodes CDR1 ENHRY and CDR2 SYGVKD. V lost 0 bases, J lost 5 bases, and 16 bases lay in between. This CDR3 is CAISESAREVRETQYF. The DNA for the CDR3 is TGTGCCATCAGTGAGTCAGCCAGGGAAGTTCGGGAGACCCAGTACTTC.

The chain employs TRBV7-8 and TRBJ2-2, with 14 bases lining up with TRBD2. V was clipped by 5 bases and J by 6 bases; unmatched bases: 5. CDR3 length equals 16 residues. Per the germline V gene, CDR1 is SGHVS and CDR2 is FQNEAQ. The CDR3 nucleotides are TGTGCCAGCAGCCCCGGGACTAGCGGGGGAGCCGGGGAGCTGTTTTTT. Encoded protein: CASSPGTSGGAGELFF. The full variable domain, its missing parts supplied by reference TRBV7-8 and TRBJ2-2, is GAGVSQSPRYKVAKRGQDVALRCDPISGHVSLFWYQQALGQGPEFLTYFQNEAQLDKSGLPSDRFFAERPEGSVSTLKIQRTQQEDSAVYLCASSPGTSGGAGELFFGEGSRLTVL.

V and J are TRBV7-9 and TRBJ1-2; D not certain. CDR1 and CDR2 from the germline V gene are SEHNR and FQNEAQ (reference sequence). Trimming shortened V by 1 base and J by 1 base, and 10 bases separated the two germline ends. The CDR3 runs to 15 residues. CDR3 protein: CASSLGSAVNYGYTF. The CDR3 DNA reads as TGTGCCAGCAGCTTAGGCAGTGCAGTTAACTATGGCTACACCTTC.

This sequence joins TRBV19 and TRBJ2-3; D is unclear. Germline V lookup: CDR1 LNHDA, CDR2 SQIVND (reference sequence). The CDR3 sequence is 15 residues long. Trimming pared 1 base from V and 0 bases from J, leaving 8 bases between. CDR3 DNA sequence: TGTGCCAGTAGTATAGTCGGAGCTAGCACAGATACGCAGTATTTT. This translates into CASSIVGASTDTQYF.

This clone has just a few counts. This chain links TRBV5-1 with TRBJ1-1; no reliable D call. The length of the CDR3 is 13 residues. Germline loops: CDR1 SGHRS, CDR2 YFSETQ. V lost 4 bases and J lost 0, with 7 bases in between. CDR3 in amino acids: CASSSEMNTEAFF. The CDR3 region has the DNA TGCGCCAGCAGCAGCGAAATGAACACTGAAGCTTTCTTT. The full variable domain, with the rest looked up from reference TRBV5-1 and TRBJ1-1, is KAGVTQTPRYLIKTRGQQVTLSCSPISGHRSVSWYQQTPGQGLQFLFEYFSETQRNKGNFPGRFSGRQFSNSRSEMNVSTLELGDSALYLCASSSEMNTEAFFGQGTRLTVV.

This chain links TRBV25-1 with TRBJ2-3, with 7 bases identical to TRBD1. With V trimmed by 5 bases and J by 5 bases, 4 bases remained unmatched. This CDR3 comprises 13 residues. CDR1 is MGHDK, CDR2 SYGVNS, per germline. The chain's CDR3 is CASSPGGGDTQYF. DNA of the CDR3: TGTGCCAGCAGTCCAGGGGGTGGAGATACGCAGTATTTT.

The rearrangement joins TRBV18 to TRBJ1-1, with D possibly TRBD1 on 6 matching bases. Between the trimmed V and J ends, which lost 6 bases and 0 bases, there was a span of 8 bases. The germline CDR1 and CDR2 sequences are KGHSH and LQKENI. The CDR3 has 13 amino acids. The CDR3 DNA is TGTGCCAGCTCCGGACAGATGAACACTGAAGCTTTCTTT. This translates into CASSGQMNTEAFF.

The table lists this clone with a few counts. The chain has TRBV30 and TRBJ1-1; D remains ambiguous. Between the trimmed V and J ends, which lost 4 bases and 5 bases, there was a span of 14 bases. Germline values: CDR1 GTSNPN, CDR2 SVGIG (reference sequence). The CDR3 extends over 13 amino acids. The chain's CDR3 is CAWKLERRTEAFF. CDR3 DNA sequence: TGTGCCTGGAAGTTGGAGAGAAGAACTGAAGCTTTCTTT.

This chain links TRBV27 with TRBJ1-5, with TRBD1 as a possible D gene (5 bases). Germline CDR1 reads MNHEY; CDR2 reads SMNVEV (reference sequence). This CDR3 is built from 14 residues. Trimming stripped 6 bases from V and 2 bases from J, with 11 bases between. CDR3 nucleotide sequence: TGTGCCAGCAGAACGGGGGATGGCAATCAGCCCCAGCATTTT. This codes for CASRTGDGNQPQHF.

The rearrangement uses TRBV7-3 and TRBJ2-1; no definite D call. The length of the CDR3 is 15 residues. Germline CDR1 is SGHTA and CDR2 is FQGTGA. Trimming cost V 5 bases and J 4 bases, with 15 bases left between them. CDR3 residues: CASSPQYQPYNEQFF. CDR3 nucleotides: TGTGCCAGCAGCCCACAGTACCAACCATACAATGAGCAGTTCTTC.

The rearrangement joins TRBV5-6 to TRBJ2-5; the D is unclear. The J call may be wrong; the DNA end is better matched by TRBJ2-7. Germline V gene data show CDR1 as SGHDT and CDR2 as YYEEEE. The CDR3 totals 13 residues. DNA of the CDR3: TGTGCCAGCCGGTTGACAAGTTCCTACGAGCAGTACTTC. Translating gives CASRLTSSYEQYF.

CDR3 protein: CASSPRTGVGGELFF. DNA of the CDR3: TGTGCCAGCAGTCCCAGGACAGGGGTCGGCGGGGAGCTGTTTTTT. This sequence joins TRBV2 and TRBJ2-2; 9 bases are shared with TRBD1. After removal of 5 bases from V and 7 bases from J, the junction contained 8 bases not matched to a gene. Looked up from germline, CDR1 is SNHLY and CDR2 is FYNNEI. This CDR3 spans 15 amino acids.

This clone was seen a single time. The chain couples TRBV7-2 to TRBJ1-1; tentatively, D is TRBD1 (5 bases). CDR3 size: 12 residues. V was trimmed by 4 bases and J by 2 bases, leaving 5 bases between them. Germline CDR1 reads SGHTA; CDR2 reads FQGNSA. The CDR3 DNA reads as TGTGCCAGCAGCTGGGGCAACACTGAAGCTTTCTTT. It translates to CASSWGNTEAFF.

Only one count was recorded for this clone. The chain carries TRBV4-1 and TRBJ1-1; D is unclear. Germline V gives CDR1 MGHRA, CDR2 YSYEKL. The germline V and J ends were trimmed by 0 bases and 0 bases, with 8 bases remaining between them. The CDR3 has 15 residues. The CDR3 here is CASSQEPHMNTEAFF. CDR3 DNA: TGCGCCAGCAGCCAAGAGCCACACATGAACACTGAAGCTTTCTTT.

As DNA, the CDR3 is TGCGCCAGCAGCCGAGCGGACAGGGGTGGCTACACCTTC. It encodes CASSRADRGGYTF. The genes are TRBV4-3 and TRBJ1-2, with 9 bases identical to TRBD1. This CDR3 has 13 amino acids. With V trimmed by 4 bases and J by 7 bases, 4 bases remained unmatched. Germline CDR1 is LGHNA and CDR2 is YSLEER.

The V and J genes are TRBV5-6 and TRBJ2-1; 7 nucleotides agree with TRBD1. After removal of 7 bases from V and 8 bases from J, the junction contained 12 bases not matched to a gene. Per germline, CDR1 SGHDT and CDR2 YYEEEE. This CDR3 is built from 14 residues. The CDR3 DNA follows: TGTGCCAGCTACTACCGGGACAGTGATCATGAGCAGTTCTTC. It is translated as CASYYRDSDHEQFF. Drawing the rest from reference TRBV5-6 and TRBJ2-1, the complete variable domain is DAGVTQSPTHLIKTRGQQVTLRCSPKSGHDTVSWYQQALGQGPQFIFQYYEEEERQRGNFPDRFSGHQFPNYSSELNVNALLLGDSALYLCASYYRDSDHEQFFGPGTRLTVL.

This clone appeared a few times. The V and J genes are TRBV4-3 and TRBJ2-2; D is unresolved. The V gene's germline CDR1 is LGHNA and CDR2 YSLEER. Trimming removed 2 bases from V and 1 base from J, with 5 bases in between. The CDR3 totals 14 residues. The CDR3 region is CASSQNRNTGELFF. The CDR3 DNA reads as TGCGCCAGCAGCCAAAACAGGAACACCGGGGAGCTGTTTTTT.

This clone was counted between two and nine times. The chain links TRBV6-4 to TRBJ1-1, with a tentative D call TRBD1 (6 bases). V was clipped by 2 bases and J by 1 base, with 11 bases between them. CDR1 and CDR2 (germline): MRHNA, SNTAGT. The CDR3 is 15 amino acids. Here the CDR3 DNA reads TGTGCCAGCAGTGACCCGGGACAATGGAACACTGAAGCTTTCTTT. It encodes CASSDPGQWNTEAFF.

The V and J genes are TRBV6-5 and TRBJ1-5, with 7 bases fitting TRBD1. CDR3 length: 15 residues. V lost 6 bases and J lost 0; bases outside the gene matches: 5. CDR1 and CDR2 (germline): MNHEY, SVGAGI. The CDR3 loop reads CASSLTGDSNQPQHF. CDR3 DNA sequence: TGTGCCAGCAGCCTTACAGGGGATAGCAATCAGCCCCAGCATTTT.

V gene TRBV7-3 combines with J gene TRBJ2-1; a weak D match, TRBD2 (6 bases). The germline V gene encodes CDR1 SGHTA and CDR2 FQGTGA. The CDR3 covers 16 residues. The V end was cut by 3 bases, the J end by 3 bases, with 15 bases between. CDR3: CASSFGGEIGYNEQFF. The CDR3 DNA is TGTGCCAGCAGCTTTGGAGGGGAAATTGGCTACAATGAGCAGTTCTTC.

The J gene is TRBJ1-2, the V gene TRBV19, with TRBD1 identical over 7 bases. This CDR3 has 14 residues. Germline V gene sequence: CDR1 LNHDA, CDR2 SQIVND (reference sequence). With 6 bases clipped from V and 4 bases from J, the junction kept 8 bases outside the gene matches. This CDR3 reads CASRPWDSAYGYTF. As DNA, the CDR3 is TGTGCCAGTAGACCTTGGGACAGCGCCTATGGCTACACCTTC.